This T cell receptor beta chain was obtained from a study of blood T cell repertoires in COVID-19. Profiled with immunoSEQ multiplex PCR; TCRdb holds only in-frame clones, not every one. This table has 250,000 to 300,000 clones, roughly 80% appearing once. All enrollees were roughly 18 to 89 years old and from around 25 US areas. In the 2 weeks before study entry, exposed participants met a COVID-19 case, which was PCR-confirmed or clinician-diagnosed. The germline V gene has CDR1 LGHDT and CDR2 YNNKEL (reference sequence). Trimming at V came to 0 bases and at J to 0 bases, leaving 8 bases not matched to a gene. The CDR3 covers 18 residues. This clone was seen at least ten times.

Material: PBMCs or T cells enriched from blood (not recorded which). The chain carries TRBV3-1 (or the pseudogene TRBV3-2) and TRBJ1-1; 9 nucleotides agree with TRBD1. The sequence came from a middle-aged man who had been exposed to COVID-19. The CDR3 loop reads CASSQDTFTGGLNTEAFF. The CDR3 nucleotides read TGTGCCAGCAGCCAAGATACGTTCACAGGGGGCTTGAACACTGAAGCTTTCTTT.